The 7 T cell receptor beta chains below all came from one sample that was sequenced in a study of blood T cells in healthy people across ages. Combining a sample-barcoded 5' primer with a J-beta primer mix, a second PCR ran for about 7 to 11 cycles. TCRdb ran MiXCR on the 5' RACE reads and lists one entry per CDR3 protein. This table has about 930,000 distinct CDR3 sequences, 25% to 30% appearing once. The sample also formed part of further work on T cells of mothers and their children.

The sequencing sample was made of blood. All receptors come from a woman in her 40s in good health.

About this clonotype itself: This clone may be a read error of a much larger clone one base away. The chain is built from TRBV9 and TRBJ1-2; 9 nucleotides match TRBD1. The CDR3 totals 16 residues. In germline, CDR1 is SGDLS, CDR2 YYNGEE. The CDR3 spells CASSKQGARLNYGNTF. CDR3 coding DNA: TGTGCCAGCAGCAAACAGGGGGCCCGCCTAAACTATGGCAACACCTTC.

This chain connects TRBV10-3 to TRBJ2-1; 10 nucleotides align to TRBD1. The germline V gene has CDR1 ENHRY and CDR2 SYGVKD. V was clipped by 3 bases and J by 6 bases; unmatched bases: 2. CDR3 length: 14 amino acids. In DNA form, the CDR3 reads TGTGCCATCAGTGAACGGACAGGGGGCAATGAGCAGTTCTTC. Its protein is CAISERTGGNEQFF.

This chain connects TRBV28 to TRBJ2-5, with 8 bases aligning to TRBD1. Germline V gene lookup returns CDR1 MDHEN and CDR2 SYDVKM. J was trimmed by 14 bases and V by 5 bases; bases with no gene match: 19. This CDR3 is built from 15 residues. This CDR3 reads CASSHGTGAPYEHYF. The CDR3 coding sequence is TGTGCCAGCAGTCACGGGACAGGCGCACCCTACGAGCATTACTTC.

The chain carries TRBV4-3 and TRBJ1-2, with a tentative D call TRBD1 (6 bases). The CDR3 has 15 amino acids. Trimming pared 0 bases from V and 9 bases from J, leaving 17 bases between. CDR1 is LGHNA, CDR2 YSLEER, per germline. The CDR3 here is CASSQDLRDTGRYTF. The CDR3 DNA follows: TGCGCCAGCAGCCAAGATTTAAGGGACACTGGACGCTACACCTTC.

This clonotype was observed a handful of times. The chain carries TRBV20-1 and TRBJ1-5; TRBD1 is a possible D gene (5 bases). V lost 5 bases, J lost 0 bases, and 14 bases lay in between. There are 15 residues in the CDR3. CDR1 and CDR2 from the germline V gene are DFQATT and SNEGSKA (reference sequence). CDR3 coding DNA: TGCAGTGCTGCAGTGGGGGGGTCTAGCAATCAGCCCCAGCATTTT. Translation gives CSAAVGGSSNQPQHF.

This clonotype was counted many times. The chain joins TRBV5-1 to TRBJ2-4; the D call may be TRBD1 or TRBD2 (5 bases each). Between the trimmed V and J ends, which lost 2 bases and 6 bases, there was a span of 12 bases. The germline V gene encodes CDR1 SGHRS and CDR2 YFSETQ. The CDR3 length is 14 residues. This CDR3 reads CASSLTGTGNIQYF. CDR3 in DNA: TGCGCCAGCAGCTTAACCGGGACGGGAAACATTCAGTACTTC.

This clonotype was seen many times. The chain combines TRBV4-3 with TRBJ2-4; 9 bases align to TRBD2. This CDR3 spans 18 amino acids. Germline CDR1 reads LGHNA; CDR2 reads YSLEER. Trimming cost V 2 bases and J 3 bases; bases outside gene matches: 11. The CDR3 DNA is TGCGCCAGCAGCCAAAACCTCGACAGGCGGGGGGGCAAAAACATTCAGTACTTC. Protein: CASSQNLDRRGGKNIQYF.